A selection of T cell receptor beta chains follows, all from one sample in a study of cytotoxic CD8 clonotypes in ibrutinib-treated CLL. The data were produced by immunoSEQ multiplex PCR, yet TCRdb's version contains in-frame clones alone and is incomplete. Of hundreds of thousands of clones in the sample, around three quarters are singletons; the top ten hold 15%. The sequenced sample was PBMCs, obtained after 24 months of ibrutinib treatment. All receptors come from a human donor with chronic lymphocytic leukemia. Both conserved end residues are part of each CDR3. D genes are given only for firm matches. Only some rows state a clone size, as once, few, many or a class for expanded clones.

J	size	V	D	DNA	CDR3
TRBJ2-5	few	TRBV19	-	TGTGCCAGTAGTATGGGAGCGGCCGTTGAGACCCAGTACTTC	CASSMGAAVETQYF
TRBJ1-2	-	TRBV13	TRBD1	TGTGCCAGCAGCCAACTAAAGACAGGGCCGGGCTATGGCTACACCTTC	CASSQLKTGPGYGYTF
TRBJ2-7	-	TRBV28	TRBD2	TGTGCCAGCAGAAAAGGGACTACCTACGAGCAGTACTTC	CASRKGTTYEQYF
TRBJ1-2	few	TRBV27	-	TGTGCCAGCAGTCCAGGGTCCACGTATGGCTACACCTTC	CASSPGSTYGYTF
TRBJ2-1	-	TRBV4-2	-	TGTGCCAGCAGCCCACCGAACTCCTACAATGAGCAGTTCTTC	CASSPPNSYNEQFF
TRBJ1-4	-	TRBV30	-	TGTGCCTGGAGAGAAGGGATTGAAAAACTGTTTTTT	CAWREGIEKLFF
TRBJ2-4	-	TRBV2	-	TGTGCCAGCAGTGGGGGACGGCTTCAGTACTTC	CASSGGRLQYF
TRBJ2-7	-	TRBV6-5	-	TGTGCCAGCAGTTATCGGCGGGACTACGAGCAGTACTTC	CASSYRRDYEQYF
TRBJ2-1	-	TRBV7-3	-	TGTGCCAGCAGCTTCGGACTAAAGAGTGAGCAGTTCTTC	CASSFGLKSEQFF
TRBJ1-5	few	TRBV9	-	TGTGCCAGCAGCTCGGGGGGCTCCTTCTGGCCCCAGCATTTT	CASSSGGSFWPQHF
TRBJ2-6	once	TRBV6-5	-	TGTGCCAGCAGCCCTCCCCCGTCTGGGGCCAACGTCCTGACTTTC	CASSPPPSGANVLTF
TRBJ1-2	-	TRBV6-5	-	TGTGCCAGCACCCTCCGGGGTGACGGCTATGGCTACACCTTC	CASTLRGDGYGYTF
TRBJ1-2	-	TRBV10-3	-	TGTGCCATCATGGGGCAGGGCTCCTATGGCTACACCTTC	CAIMGQGSYGYTF
TRBJ2-5	-	TRBV6-6	-	TGTGCCAGCTCCCGAGTGGGGGTGGGACTAGAGACCCAGTACTTC	CASSRVGVGLETQYF